A single TCR beta chain is shown here with its context. Its antigen remains unidentified. No qualities accompany the bases; no much larger clone lies one base away. The sample comes from a study of glioma-infiltrating T cells after dendritic cell vaccination (dated by TCRdb to the mid-2010s). In terms of the full investigation: The cohort comprised around 15 glioblastoma patients from Phase I and II dendritic cell vaccination trials, 9 newly diagnosed and 6 with recurrent disease. In glioblastoma patients vaccinated with dendritic cells, deep sequencing of TCR beta CDR3 regions served to measure the amount of tumor-infiltrating lymphocytes and to compare repertoires between tumor and blood. Survival after dendritic cell vaccination was correlated with TCR sequencing metrics such as TIL content and the overlap between tumor and blood repertoires. Autologous tumor lysate-pulsed dendritic cell vaccination was administered to the patients between 2003 and 2012. Three intradermal dendritic cell vaccine injections were administered to patients at biweekly intervals in the arm below the axilla. The vaccine consisted of monocyte-derived dendritic cells cultured roughly 7 days with IL-4 and GM-CSF, then pulsed overnight with autologous tumor lysate.

In light of the paper, this sample's time point label describes: after dendritic cell vaccination, including at tumor progression/relapse. Patients were selected on the basis of adequate residual fresh-frozen tumor tissue and more than two years of available survival data. Although molecular status otherwise differed among the glioblastoma patients, no patient had an isocitrate dehydrogenase mutation. PBMC collection took place before vaccination, two weeks after the third vaccination, and at tumor progression if progression occurred. Genomic DNA was extracted with the Qiagen DNeasy Blood extraction Kit. TCRB CDR3 regions were amplified from around 2.1 ug genomic DNA, or all available DNA if less, using the immunoSEQ assay. The multiplex PCR employed 60 forward primers targeting TCR V beta segments and 13 reverse primers targeting J beta segments. Synthetic control templates were spiked into each sample at limiting dilution to estimate reads per starting template. The Illumina HiSeq System generated sequencing reads of 87 bp. In the source study's methods: To remove PCR and sequencing errors, closely related sequences were merged with a nearest neighbor algorithm. TCR overlap was measured as the percentage of unique tumor TCR beta sequences that were also present in the peripheral blood of the same patient. As stored in TCRdb, this immuneACCESS dataset retains in-frame rearrangements with V and J assigned. A fraction of the clones does not appear; measured against another copy, unresolved V genes explain less than half of the discrepancy, and the remainder lacks a known reason. V and J calls and clone size are given by that table; D and trimming were obtained from the DNA. The sample table holds approximately 99,000 clones, of which 65% to 85% were seen once. About 5.7% of the sample is in the top ten clones.

Summary of the overall study and its limitations: After dendritic cell vaccination, a higher estimated pretreatment TIL content predicted longer time to progression and overall survival. The response model built on TCR overlap across three groups was characterized as speculative, with prospective validation still needed. TCR clonality showed no direct relationship with survival, which suggests that a diverse polyclonal response may matter. The cohort was small and heterogeneous, with few patients having full blood and tumor sets and even fewer initial-recurrent tumor pairs.

The sequencing used blood, collected after dendritic cell vaccination. This clonotype originated in a human donor with glioblastoma.

For the CDR3, the sequence is CAAADWNTEAFF. The DNA sequence reads TGTGCCGCCGCGGACTGGAACACTGAAGCTTTCTTT. The V gene is TRBV10-3 and the J gene is TRBJ1-1; there is no confident call for the D gene. V is clipped by 11 bases and J by 1 base, and the sequence between their germline boundaries is 11 bases long. CDR3 length: 12 amino acids, cysteine to phenylalanine. Only the CDR3 portion is preserved as DNA: 36 bases, with reading frame beginning at the first base. CDR1 and CDR2 are drawn from the germline V gene: ENHRY, SYGVKD.